A selection of T cell receptor beta chains follows, all from one sample in a study of control samples from healthy donors and cancer patients. Sequencing was performed with immunoSEQ multiplex PCR; in TCRdb, only in-frame clones are kept and a portion is missing. This sample has about 200,000 clones, with over 80% found just once. Sample: blood. The receptors were gathered from a man aged 30 to 45 in good health. The CDR3 runs from the conserved cysteine through the conserved F or W. The D gene is left open where the match is weak. Some rows mark clone size as missing; the rest say once, few, many or name a class of expanded clone.

clone_size cdr3_length d_call j_call v_call cdr3_nt cdr3_aa
once 18 TRBD1 TRBJ2-3 TRBV14 TGTGCCAGCAGCCAAGACCCCCCTTCGGACAGGGGTTTGGATACGCAGTATTTT CASSQDPPSDRGLDTQYF
NA 15 NA TRBJ1-5 TRBV27 TGTGCCAGCAGATACAGCATACGGAGCAATCAGCCCCAGCATTTT CASRYSIRSNQPQHF
NA 15 TRBD1 TRBJ1-4 TRBV6-5 TGTGCCAGCCGGGACAGGGGGCTTGTGAATGAAAAACTGTTTTTT CASRDRGLVNEKLFF
once 17 TRBD1 TRBJ1-5 TRBV18 TGTGCCAGCTCACCACCGGGGACAGGGGGGGCTAATCAGCCCCAGCATTTT CASSPPGTGGANQPQHF
NA 11 NA TRBJ1-2 TRBV6-5 TGTGCCAGCAGCTCCCGGGTTGGCTACACCTTC CASSSRVGYTF
NA 16 TRBD2 TRBJ2-7 TRBV6-5 TGTGCCAGCAGTTACTCTAGCGGGGGGACTTCCTACGAGCAGTACTTC CASSYSSGGTSYEQYF
NA 15 NA TRBJ1-4 TRBV6-5 TGTGCCAGCAGTTACGCGGGAAATGGGAATGAAAAACTGTTTTTT CASSYAGNGNEKLFF
NA 16 NA TRBJ1-1 TRBV30 TGTGCCTGGAGTACGGGGGCGGGTATCAGGAACACTGAAGCTTTCTTT CAWSTGAGIRNTEAFF
NA 15 TRBD1 TRBJ1-1 TRBV13 TGTGCCAGCAGCCCGGGGGACAGGGTATTCACTGAAGCTTTCTTT CASSPGDRVFTEAFF
NA 15 NA TRBJ2-6 TRBV27 TGTGCCAGCAGTCGTACAGGGACAGGGGCCAACGTCCTGACTTTC CASSRTGTGANVLTF
NA 15 NA TRBJ1-4 TRBV5-1 TGCGCCAGCAGCATAGGAGCTGCAACTAATGAAAAACTGTTTTTT CASSIGAATNEKLFF
once 15 NA TRBJ2-1 TRBV5-1 TGCGCCAGCAGCTTGGTTCCGGGCTCCTACAATGAGCAGTTCTTC CASSLVPGSYNEQFF
NA 15 NA TRBJ2-2 TRBV2 TGTGCCAGCAGTGATCAACTAGCGAACACCGGGGAGCTGTTTTTT CASSDQLANTGELFF
once 16 NA TRBJ1-3 TRBV5-1 TGCGCCAGCAGCTCATCCACAGGGCCCGGTGGAAACACCATATATTTT CASSSSTGPGGNTIYF
NA 15 NA TRBJ1-4 TRBV2 TGTGCCAGCAGTGCCGATACAACAACTAATGAAAAACTGTTTTTT CASSADTTTNEKLFF
NA 15 NA TRBJ1-2 TRBV4-1 TGCGCCAGCAGCCAAGACCCGGACGGCAACTATGGCTACACCTTC CASSQDPDGNYGYTF
NA 13 NA TRBJ1-1 TRBV10-3 TGTGCCATCAAGGGGACGGTGAACACTGAAGCTTTCTTT CAIKGTVNTEAFF
NA 15 NA TRBJ1-4 TRBV2 TGTGCCAGCAGCTACGACACCGCAGGGGTTGAAAAACTGTTTTTT CASSYDTAGVEKLFF
NA 15 NA TRBJ1-6 TRBV3-1/TRBV3-2 TGTGCCAGCAGCCGTGTAGGGGTTAAAAATTCACCCCTCCACTTT CASSRVGVKNSPLHF
NA 15 TRBD1 TRBJ1-5 TRBV19 TGTGCCAGTAGTATAGGGACAGGGGGCAATCAGCCCCAGCATTTT CASSIGTGGNQPQHF
NA 17 NA TRBJ2-1 TRBV4-2 TGTGCCAGCAGCCAAGATCTTGGGAGGGGGGGAGCCAATGAGCAGTTCTTC CASSQDLGRGGANEQFF
few 14 NA TRBJ2-3 TRBV19 TGTGCCAGTAGTATTGTGGGTACGACAGATACGCAGTATTTT CASSIVGTTDTQYF
NA 15 TRBD1 TRBJ2-1 TRBV7-9 TGTGCCAGCAGCTTAGCCCAGGGGGCGGACAATGAGCAGTTCTTC CASSLAQGADNEQFF
once 13 TRBD1 TRBJ1-2 TRBV9 TGTGCCAGCAGCGGACAGGGGGACTATGGCTACACCTTC CASSGQGDYGYTF
NA 15 NA TRBJ1-1 TRBV7-2 TGTGCCAGCAGCTTTTTGGGGGTCCCTCACACTGAAGCTTTCTTT CASSFLGVPHTEAFF